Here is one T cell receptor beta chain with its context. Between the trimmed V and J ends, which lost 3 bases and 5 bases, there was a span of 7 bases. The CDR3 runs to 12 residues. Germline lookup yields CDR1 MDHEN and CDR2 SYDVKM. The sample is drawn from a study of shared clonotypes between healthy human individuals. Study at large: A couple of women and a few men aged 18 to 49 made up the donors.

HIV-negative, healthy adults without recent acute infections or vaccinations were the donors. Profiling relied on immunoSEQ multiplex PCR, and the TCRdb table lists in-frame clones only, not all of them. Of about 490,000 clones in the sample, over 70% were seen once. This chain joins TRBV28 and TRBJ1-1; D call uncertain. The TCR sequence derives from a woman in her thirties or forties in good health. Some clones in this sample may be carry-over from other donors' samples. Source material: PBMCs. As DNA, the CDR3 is TGTGCCAGCAGTTTTGCTAAGACTGAAGCTTTCTTT. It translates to CASSFAKTEAFF.